This T cell receptor beta chain was found in a study of cytomegalovirus exposure and HLA in healthy donors. The primer mix had 60 Vbeta and 13 Jbeta primers. The method was immunoSEQ multiplex PCR; TCRdb's version includes in-frame clones alone and lacks a portion of them. The sample yields under 150,000 clones, approximately 84% seen once. When sampled, the donors appeared nominally healthy, though they likely had unrecorded immune exposures. This clone was observed a few times. Antigen specificity is unknown. Study-wide points: When the data were analyzed later, several of the most significant clusters appeared to be linked to common viral pathogens. The study reported that TCR beta sequences accurately predicted HLA-A and HLA-B alleles in most subjects. The study labeled around 160 TCR beta chains cytomegalovirus-associated.

This TCR was sampled from a man between 25 and 39 years old in good health and CMV-seropositive. The specimen sequenced was PBMCs.

CDR3 nucleotides: TGTGCCAGCAGTGCCGGACTAGCGGGAACAGATACGCAGTATTTT. It is translated as CASSAGLAGTDTQYF. The chain couples TRBV27 to TRBJ2-3; 12 positions agree with TRBD2. There are 15 residues in the CDR3. Germline loops: CDR1 MNHEY, CDR2 SMNVEV (reference sequence). V shed 5 bases, J shed 3 bases, and the junction held 3 bases outside the gene matches.